This T cell receptor (beta chain) was sequenced for a study of blood T cell repertoires in COVID-19. The wider study: Donors in the United States, Italy and Spain gave samples during acute or convalescent COVID-19. T cells, B-cell-depleted T cells, or PBMCs provided the cDNA or gDNA that served as material.

Sequencing was performed with immunoSEQ multiplex PCR; in TCRdb, only in-frame clones are kept and a portion is missing. The sample includes around 180,000 clones, 88% of them seen just once. There are 14 residues in the CDR3. V was clipped by 5 bases and J by 11 bases; unmatched bases: 14. Germline V gene lookup returns CDR1 MDHEN and CDR2 SYDVKM. Sequenced material: peripheral blood. V and J are TRBV28 and TRBJ1-1, with 7 bases aligning to TRBD1. The clonotype originates from a woman aged 25-40 years with acute or convalescent COVID-19. CDR3 residues: CASSPPTLDRDAFF. The DNA of the CDR3 is TGTGCCAGCAGTCCCCCTACCCTCGACAGGGACGCTTTCTTT. The full variable domain, completed using reference TRBV28 and TRBJ1-1, is DVKVTQSSRYLVKRTGEKVFLECVQDMDHENMFWYRQDPGLGLRLIYFSYDVKMKEKGDIPEGYSVSREKKERFSLILESASTNQTSMYLCASSPPTLDRDAFFGQGTRLTVV.